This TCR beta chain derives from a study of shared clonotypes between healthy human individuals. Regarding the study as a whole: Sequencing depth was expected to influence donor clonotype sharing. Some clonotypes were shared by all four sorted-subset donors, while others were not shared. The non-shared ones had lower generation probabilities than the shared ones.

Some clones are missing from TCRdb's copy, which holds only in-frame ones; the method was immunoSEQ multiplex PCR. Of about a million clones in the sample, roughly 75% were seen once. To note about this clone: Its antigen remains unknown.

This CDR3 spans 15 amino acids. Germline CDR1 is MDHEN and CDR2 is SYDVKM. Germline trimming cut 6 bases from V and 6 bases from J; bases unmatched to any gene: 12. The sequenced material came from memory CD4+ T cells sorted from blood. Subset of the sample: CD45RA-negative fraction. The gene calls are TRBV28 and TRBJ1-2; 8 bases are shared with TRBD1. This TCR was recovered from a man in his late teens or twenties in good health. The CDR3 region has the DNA TGTGCCAGCAGACTGGGACAGGCGGCGTTGGATGGCTACACCTTC. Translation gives CASRLGQAALDGYTF.